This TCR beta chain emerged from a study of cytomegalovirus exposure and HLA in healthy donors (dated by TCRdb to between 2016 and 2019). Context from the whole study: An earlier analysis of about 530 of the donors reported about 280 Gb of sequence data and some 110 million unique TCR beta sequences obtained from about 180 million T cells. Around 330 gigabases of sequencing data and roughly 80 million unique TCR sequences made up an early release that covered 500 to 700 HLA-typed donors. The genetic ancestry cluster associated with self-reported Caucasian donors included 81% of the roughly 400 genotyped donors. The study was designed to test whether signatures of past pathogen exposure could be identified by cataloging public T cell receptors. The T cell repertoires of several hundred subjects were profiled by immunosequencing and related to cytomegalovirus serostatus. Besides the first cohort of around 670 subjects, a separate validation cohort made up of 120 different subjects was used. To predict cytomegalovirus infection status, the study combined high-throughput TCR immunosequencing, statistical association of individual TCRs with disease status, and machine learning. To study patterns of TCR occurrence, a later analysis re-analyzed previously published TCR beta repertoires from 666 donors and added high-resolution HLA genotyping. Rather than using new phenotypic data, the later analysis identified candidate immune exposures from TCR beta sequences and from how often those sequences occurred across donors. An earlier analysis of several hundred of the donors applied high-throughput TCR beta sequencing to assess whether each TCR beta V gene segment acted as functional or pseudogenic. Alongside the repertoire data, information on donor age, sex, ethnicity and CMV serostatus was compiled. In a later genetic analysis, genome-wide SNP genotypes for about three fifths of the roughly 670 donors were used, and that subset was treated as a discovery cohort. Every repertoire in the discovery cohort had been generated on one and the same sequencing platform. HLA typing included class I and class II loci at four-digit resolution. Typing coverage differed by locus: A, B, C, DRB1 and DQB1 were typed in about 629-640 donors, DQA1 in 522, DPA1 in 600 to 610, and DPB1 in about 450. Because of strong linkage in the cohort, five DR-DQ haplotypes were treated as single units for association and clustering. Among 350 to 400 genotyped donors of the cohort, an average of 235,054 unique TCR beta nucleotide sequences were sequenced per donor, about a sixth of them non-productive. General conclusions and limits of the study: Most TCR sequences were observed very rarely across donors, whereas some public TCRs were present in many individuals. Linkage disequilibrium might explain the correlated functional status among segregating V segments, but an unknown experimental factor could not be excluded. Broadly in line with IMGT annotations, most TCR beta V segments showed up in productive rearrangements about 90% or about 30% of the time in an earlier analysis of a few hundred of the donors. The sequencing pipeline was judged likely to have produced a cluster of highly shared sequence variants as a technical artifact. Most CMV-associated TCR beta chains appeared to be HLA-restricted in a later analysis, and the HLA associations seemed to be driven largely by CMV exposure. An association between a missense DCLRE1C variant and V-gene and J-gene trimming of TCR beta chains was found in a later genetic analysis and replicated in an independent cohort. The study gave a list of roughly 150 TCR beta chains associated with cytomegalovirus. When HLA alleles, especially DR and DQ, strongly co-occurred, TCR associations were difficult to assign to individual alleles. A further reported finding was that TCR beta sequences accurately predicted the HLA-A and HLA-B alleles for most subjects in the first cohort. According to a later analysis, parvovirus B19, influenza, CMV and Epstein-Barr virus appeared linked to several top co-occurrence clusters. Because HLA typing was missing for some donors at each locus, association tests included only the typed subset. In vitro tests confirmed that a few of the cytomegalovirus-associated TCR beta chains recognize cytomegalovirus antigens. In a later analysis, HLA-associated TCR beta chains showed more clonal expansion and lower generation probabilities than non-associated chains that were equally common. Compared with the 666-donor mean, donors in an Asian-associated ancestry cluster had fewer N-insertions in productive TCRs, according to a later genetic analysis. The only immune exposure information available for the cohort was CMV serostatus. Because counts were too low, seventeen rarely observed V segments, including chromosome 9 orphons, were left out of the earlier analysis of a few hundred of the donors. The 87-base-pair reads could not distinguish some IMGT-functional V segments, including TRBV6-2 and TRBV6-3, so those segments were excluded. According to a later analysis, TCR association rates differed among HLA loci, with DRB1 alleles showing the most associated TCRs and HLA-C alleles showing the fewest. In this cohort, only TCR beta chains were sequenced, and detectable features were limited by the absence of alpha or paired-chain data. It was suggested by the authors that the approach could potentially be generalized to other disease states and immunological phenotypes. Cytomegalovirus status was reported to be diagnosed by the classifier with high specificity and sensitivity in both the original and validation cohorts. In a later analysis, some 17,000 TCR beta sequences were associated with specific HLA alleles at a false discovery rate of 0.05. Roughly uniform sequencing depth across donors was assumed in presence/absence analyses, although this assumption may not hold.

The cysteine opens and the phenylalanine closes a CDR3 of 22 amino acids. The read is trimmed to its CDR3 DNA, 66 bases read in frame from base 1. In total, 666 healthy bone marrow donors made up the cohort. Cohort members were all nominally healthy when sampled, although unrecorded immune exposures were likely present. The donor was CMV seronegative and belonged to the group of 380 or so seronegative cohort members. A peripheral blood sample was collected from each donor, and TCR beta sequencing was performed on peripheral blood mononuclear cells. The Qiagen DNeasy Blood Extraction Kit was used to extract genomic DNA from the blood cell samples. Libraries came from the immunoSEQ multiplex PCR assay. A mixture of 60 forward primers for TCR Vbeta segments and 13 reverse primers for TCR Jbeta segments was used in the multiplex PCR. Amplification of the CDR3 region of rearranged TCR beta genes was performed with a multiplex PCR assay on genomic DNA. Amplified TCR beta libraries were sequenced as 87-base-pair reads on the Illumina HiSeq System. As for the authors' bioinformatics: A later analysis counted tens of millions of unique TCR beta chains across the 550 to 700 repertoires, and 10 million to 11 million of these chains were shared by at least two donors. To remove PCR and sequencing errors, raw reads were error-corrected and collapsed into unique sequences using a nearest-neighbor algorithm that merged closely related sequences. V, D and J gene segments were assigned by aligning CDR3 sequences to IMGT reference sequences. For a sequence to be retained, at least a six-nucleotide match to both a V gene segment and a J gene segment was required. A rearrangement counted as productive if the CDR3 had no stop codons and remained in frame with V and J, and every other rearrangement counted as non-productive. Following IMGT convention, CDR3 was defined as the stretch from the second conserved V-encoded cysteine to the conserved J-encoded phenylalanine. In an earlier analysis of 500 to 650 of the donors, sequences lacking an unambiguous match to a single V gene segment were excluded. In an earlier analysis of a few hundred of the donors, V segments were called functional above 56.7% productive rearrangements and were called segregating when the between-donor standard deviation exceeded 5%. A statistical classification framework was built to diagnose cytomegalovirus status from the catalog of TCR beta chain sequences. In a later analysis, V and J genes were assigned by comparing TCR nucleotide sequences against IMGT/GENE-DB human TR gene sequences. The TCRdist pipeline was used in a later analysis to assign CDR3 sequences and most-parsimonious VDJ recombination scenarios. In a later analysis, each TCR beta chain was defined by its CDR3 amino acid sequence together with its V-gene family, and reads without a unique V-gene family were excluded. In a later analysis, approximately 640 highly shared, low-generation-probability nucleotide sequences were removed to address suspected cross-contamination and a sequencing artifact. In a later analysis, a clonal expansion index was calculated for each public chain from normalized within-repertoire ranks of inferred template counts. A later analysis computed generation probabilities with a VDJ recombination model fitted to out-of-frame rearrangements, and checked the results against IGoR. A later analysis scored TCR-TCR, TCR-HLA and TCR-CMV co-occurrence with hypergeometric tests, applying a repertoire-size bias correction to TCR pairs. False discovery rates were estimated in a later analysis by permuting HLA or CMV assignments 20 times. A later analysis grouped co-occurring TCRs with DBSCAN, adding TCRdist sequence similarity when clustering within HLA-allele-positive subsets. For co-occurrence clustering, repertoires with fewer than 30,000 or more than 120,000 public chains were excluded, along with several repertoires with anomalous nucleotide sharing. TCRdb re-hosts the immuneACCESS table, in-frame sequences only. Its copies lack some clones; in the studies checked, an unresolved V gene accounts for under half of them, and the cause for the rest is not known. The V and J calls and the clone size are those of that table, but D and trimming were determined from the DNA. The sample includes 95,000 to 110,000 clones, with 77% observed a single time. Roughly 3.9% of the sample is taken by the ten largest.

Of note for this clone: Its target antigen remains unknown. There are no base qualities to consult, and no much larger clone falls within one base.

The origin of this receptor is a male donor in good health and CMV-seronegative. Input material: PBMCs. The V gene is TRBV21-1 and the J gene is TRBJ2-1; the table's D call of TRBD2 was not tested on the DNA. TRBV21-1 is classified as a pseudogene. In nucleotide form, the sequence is TGTGCCAGCAGCACCCACTACCCGGGGAAACTAGCGGGAGAGATATTCTACAATGAGCAGTTCTTC. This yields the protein CASSTHYPGKLAGEIFYNEQFF.